This T cell receptor beta chain was observed in a study of identical twins (dated by TCRdb to 2016 to 2018). For the study in its entirety: To test whether fetal clonotypes persist, this study deep-sequenced TCR alpha and beta repertoires from monozygotic twins, from unrelated adults of various ages, and from cord blood. Replicate twin experiments were performed at different times using different library preparation protocols to rule out contamination.

The junction carries 16 bases between V and J, which are trimmed by 7 bases and 2 bases respectively. As encoded in the germline V gene (reference sequence), CDR1 is SGHAT while CDR2 is FQDESV. The CDR3 runs 15 amino acids, cysteine and phenylalanine included. Here the CDR3 DNA is all that survives: 45 bases in frame from base 1. What the research found in general, with its limitations: Excess twin sharing in beta out-of-frame sequences was weaker because fewer shared sequences lowered the signal-to-noise ratio. Recombination models systematically underestimated out-of-frame TCR alpha sharing in monozygotic twins but agreed with sharing between unrelated individuals. Invariant T cells such as MAIT and iNKT could partly confound zero-insertion analyses, although diverse VJ usage argued against such confounding for most clonotypes. Because the same donors could not be followed over many years, the conclusions depended on cross-sectional statistical analysis. Fewer insertions were carried by abundant cord blood beta clonotypes; a weaker similar trend was observed in young adult naive repertoires, while no such trend was observed in memory repertoires. Compared with coincidental sharing between unrelated individuals, out-of-frame TCR alpha sequences shared between twins had an excess of sequences with low generation probability.

Every donor in the study was a healthy Caucasian. Three pairs of female monozygotic twins, all aged about 18 to 29 years, made up the twin cohort. Using Miltenyi CD45RO+ enrichment and human naive T-cell isolation kits, memory (CD45RO+) and naive T cells were isolated from PBMC. About this clonotype: Its specific antigen is unknown. Per-base quality was not reported, and no clone a single base away is much larger than it.

The receptor library was made with 5' RACE. The run used an Illumina HiSeq 2000. A universal primer binding site was added through template switching, and the final cDNA carried a unique molecular identifier so that TCR cDNA molecules could be counted accurately. First-strand cDNA for TCR alpha and beta chains was synthesized from specific primers in the conserved constant-segment region. To control for contamination, each cDNA library was double barcoded with a SMART-Mk sample barcode plus Illumina barcodes. Two successive PCR steps introduced TruSeq adapter sequences along with Illumina sample barcodes. TCR alpha and beta cDNA libraries were sequenced on the Illumina HiSeq platform with custom primers. Regarding the original processing steps: MiGEC processed the raw reads to extract unique molecular identifiers, while MiXCR was used to determine the CDR3 positions. Recombination models were inferred per individual with the repgenHMM and IGoR tools using an EM algorithm. The analysis of shared clonotypes was done with the tcR package in R, with sharing normalized by the product of cloneset sizes. To study raw recombination free of thymic and clonal selection effects, out-of-frame nonproductive sequences were analyzed. The public reads were quality trimmed at Q25 with fastp and then assembled into clones with MiXCR by TCRdb, keeping productive beta chains. One record per CDR3 amino acid sequence lists the most common genes and DNA. The V and J calls, along with clone size, are taken from TCRdb and not from the paper's own processing. The sample data list under 250,000 distinct CDR3 sequences, and about an eighth of these were observed just once. The ten biggest clones cover roughly 4% of the sample.

The data were also submitted as part of a second study, on yellow fever vaccine responses in identical twins. As that second study puts it: The T cell response to vaccination in identical twins was reported by the authors to appear partly convergent and partly personalized. In identical twins, the study followed T cell clones that responded to the vaccine with precision.

Sequenced sample: memory (CD45RO+) T cells sorted from blood. Reading the label with the study, this specimen's cell subset or site is: CD45RO+ enriched T cells. This sequence originates from a woman between 18 and 30 years old in good health. The chain employs TRBV11-1 and TRBJ2-3; D gene: possibly TRBD1, on 6 matching bases. The CDR3 reads CASNQMTGATDTQYF. The bases read TGTGCCAGCAACCAAATGACAGGAGCCACAGATACGCAGTATTTT.